Sequencing of this T cell receptor beta chain was carried out in a study of T cell responses to AZD1222 COVID-19 vaccine. Trimming removed 3 bases at V and 8 bases at J, with 16 bases between. The CDR3 runs 15 residues. The V gene's germline CDR1 is MDHEN and CDR2 SYDVKM. Sequenced by immunoSEQ multiplex PCR; TCRdb stores in-frame clones only, minus some. The top ten clones hold around 13% of a sample with over 100,000 clones, over 75% of them seen once. The clonotype comes from an adult in good health. Sample: peripheral blood, taken on day 0 of MenACWY control vaccination. This sequence joins TRBV28 and TRBJ1-4; D perhaps matches TRBD1 (5 bases). The CDR3 reads CASSLQQGLREKLFF. DNA of the CDR3: TGTGCCAGCAGTTTGCAGCAGGGATTAAGGGAAAAACTGTTTTTT.